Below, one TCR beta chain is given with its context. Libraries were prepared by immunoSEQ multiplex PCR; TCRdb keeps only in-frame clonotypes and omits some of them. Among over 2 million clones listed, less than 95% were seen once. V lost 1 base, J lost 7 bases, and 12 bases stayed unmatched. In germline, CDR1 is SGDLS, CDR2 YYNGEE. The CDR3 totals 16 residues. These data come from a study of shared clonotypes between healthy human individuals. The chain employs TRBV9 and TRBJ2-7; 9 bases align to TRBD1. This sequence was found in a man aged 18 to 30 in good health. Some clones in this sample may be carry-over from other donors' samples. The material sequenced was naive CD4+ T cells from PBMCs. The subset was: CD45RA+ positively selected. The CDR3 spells CASSVTGGAGFGEQYF. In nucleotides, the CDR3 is TGTGCCAGCAGCGTAACAGGGGGCGCGGGATTCGGGGAGCAGTACTTC. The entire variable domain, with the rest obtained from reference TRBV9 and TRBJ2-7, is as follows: DSGVTQTPKHLITATGQRVTLRCSPRSGDLSVYWYQQSLDQGLQFLIQYYNGEERAKGNILERFSAQQFPDLHSELNLSSLELGDSALYFCASSVTGGAGFGEQYFGPGTRLTVT.